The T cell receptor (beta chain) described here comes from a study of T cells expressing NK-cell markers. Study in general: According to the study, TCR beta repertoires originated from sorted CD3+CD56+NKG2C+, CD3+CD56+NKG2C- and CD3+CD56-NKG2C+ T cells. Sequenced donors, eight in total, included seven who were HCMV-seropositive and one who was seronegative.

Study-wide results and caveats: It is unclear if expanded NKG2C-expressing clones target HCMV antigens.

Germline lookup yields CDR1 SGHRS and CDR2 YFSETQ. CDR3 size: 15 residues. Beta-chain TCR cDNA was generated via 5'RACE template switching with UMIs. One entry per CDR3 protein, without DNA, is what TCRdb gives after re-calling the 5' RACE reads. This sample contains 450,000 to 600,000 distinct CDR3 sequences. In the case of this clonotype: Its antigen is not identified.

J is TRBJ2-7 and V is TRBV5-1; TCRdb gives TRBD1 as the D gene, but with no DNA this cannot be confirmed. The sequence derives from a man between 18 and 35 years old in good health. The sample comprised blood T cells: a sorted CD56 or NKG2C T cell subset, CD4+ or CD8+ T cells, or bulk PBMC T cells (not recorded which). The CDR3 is CASSLAGPTPGKQYF.